The source of this T cell receptor beta chain is a study of blood T cell repertoires in COVID-19. Study overall: The study drew acute and convalescent COVID-19 samples from the United States, Italy and Spain. PBMCs, B-cell-depleted T cells, or T cells provided the cDNA or gDNA that made up the material.

The V gene's germline CDR1 is SGHTA and CDR2 FQGTGA. After removal of 6 bases from V and 0 bases from J, the junction contained 5 bases not matched to a gene. The CDR3 length is 15 residues. Per the study methods: Reference gene primers were amplified, and this amplification served to estimate nucleated cell counts. Produced via immunoSEQ multiplex PCR; TCRdb's table is partial and in-frame only. The DNA was the basis for D and trimming; V, J and clone size are from that table. The sample has about 72,000 clones, around 90% seen once; the top ten hold approximately 7.9%. Specimen: peripheral blood. The sequence came from a human donor in a cohort sampled during active COVID-19. The chain has TRBV7-3 and TRBJ2-3; 8 bases are a match to TRBD2. This CDR3 reads CASSITSGSTDTQYF. The CDR3, as DNA: TGTGCCAGCAGTATTACTAGCGGTAGCACAGATACGCAGTATTTT.